This paragraph covers one T cell receptor (beta chain) sequence. The sample belongs to a study of cytomegalovirus exposure and HLA in healthy donors. Germline CDR1 reads KGHSH; CDR2 reads LQKENI. Trimming cost V 3 bases and J 4 bases, with 12 bases left between them. CDR3 size: 14 residues. Both 60 Vbeta primers and 13 Jbeta primers went into the PCR. Sequencing used immunoSEQ multiplex PCR; TCRdb keeps in-frame clones, though not all of them. The table shows about 150,000 clones, with 68% occurring only once. Sample: PBMCs. This clonotype was obtained from a young man in good health and CMV-seropositive. V gene TRBV18 combines with J gene TRBJ1-2, with D tentatively TRBD1 (5 bases). The CDR3 is CASSPGGNFYGYTF. CDR3 in DNA: TGTGCCAGCTCACCGGGGGGGAACTTCTATGGCTACACCTTC.